These 10 T cell receptor beta chains share one sample of origin, sequenced in a study of cytomegalovirus exposure and HLA in healthy donors (dated by TCRdb to 2016 to 2017). Libraries came from the immunoSEQ multiplex PCR assay. For the multiplex PCR, a mixture combining 60 forward primers for TCR Vbeta segments and 13 reverse primers for TCR Jbeta segments was used. This is the immuneACCESS table as TCRdb keeps it, with only in-frame sequences that have V and J called. A part of the clones is gone; compared with another copy, unresolved V genes explain less than half, and the rest is unexplained. The sample includes about 89,000 clones, with 85% observed a single time. Around 7.4% of the sample is taken by the ten largest. The sample comprised PBMCs. The receptors stem from a man aged 35 to 55 in good health and CMV-seropositive.

This chain uses TRBV19 with TRBJ2-1; D is uncertain. This CDR3 contains 13 residues. Germline V gene lookup returns CDR1 LNHDA and CDR2 SQIVND (reference sequence). Trimming removed 4 bases at V and 5 bases at J, with 9 bases between. CDR3 amino acids: CASSTRQNNEQFF. The DNA for the CDR3 is TGTGCCAGTAGTACAAGACAAAACAATGAGCAGTTCTTC.

With respect to this clone: Other DNA sequences within the sample encode an identical CDR3. The chain is built from TRBV7-8 and TRBJ1-5, with 9 bases fitting TRBD1. The V gene end was trimmed by 3 bases and the J gene end by 7 bases; junction bases not matched to a gene: 4. The CDR3 length is 14 residues. Looked up from germline, CDR1 is SGHVS and CDR2 is FQNEAQ. In nucleotides, the CDR3 is TGTGCCAGCAGCTTGACAGGGGGAGGACAGCCCCAGCATTTT. Its translation is CASSLTGGGQPQHF.

In DNA form, the CDR3 reads TGCGCCAGCAGCCCCCGGACACCGAGTAATGAAAAACTGTTTTTT. Protein product: CASSPRTPSNEKLFF. This chain links TRBV5-1 with TRBJ1-4; tentatively, D is TRBD1 (5 bases). V shed 4 bases and J shed 4 bases, with 14 bases lying between them. The CDR3 extends over 15 amino acids. Germline V gene data show CDR1 as SGHRS and CDR2 as YFSETQ.

CDR3 amino acids: CASSDRANQPQHF. The CDR3 DNA follows: TGTGCCAGCAGCGACAGGGCTAATCAGCCCCAGCATTTT. The chain joins TRBV6-5 to TRBJ1-5, with TRBD1 matching over 7 bases. The CDR3 sequence is 13 residues long. In germline, CDR1 is MNHEY, CDR2 SVGAGI. After removal of 6 bases from V and 4 bases from J, the junction contained 3 bases not matched to a gene.

In this sample, this clone turned up once. This chain connects TRBV19 to TRBJ2-3, with D maybe TRBD1 (6 bases). CDR1 LNHDA and CDR2 SQIVND come from the germline V gene (reference sequence). This CDR3 is built from 16 residues. Trimming removed 4 bases from V and 2 bases from J, with 16 bases in between. In DNA, the CDR3 is TGTGCCAGTAGTAAAAGGAAGGGGGACCTCACAGATACGCAGTATTTT. Amino acid sequence: CASSKRKGDLTDTQYF.

The rearrangement uses TRBV25-1 and TRBJ1-3; 8 nucleotides match TRBD1. Unmatched junction bases numbered 4, after V lost 2 bases and J lost 4 bases. The germline gives CDR1 MGHDK, CDR2 SYGVNS. The CDR3 length is 15 residues. As DNA, the CDR3 is TGTGCCAGCAGTGAAACAGGGGGAAGGGGAAACACCATATATTTT. It is translated as CASSETGGRGNTIYF. The complete variable domain, with remaining parts taken from reference TRBV25-1 and TRBJ1-3, reads EADIYQTPRYLVIGTGKKITLECSQTMGHDKMYWYQQDPGMELHLIHYSYGVNSTEKGDLSSESTVSRIRTEHFPLTLESARPSHTSQYLCASSETGGRGNTIYFGEGSWLTVV.

The rearrangement uses TRBV15 and TRBJ2-3, with 10 bases aligning to TRBD2. With 5 bases clipped from V and 7 bases from J, the junction kept 12 bases outside the gene matches. CDR3 size: 16 residues. CDR1 is LNHNV, CDR2 YYDKDF, per germline (reference sequence). CDR3 nucleotides: TGTGCCACCAGCCCGCAGCGGGAGGGCGCATTTTATACGCAGTATTTT. Translating gives CATSPQREGAFYTQYF.

CDR3 bases: TGCGCCAGCAGTCCTAGCGGAAACACAGATACGCAGTATTTT. This codes for CASSPSGNTDTQYF. The rearrangement joins TRBV5-1 to TRBJ2-3; 7 nucleotides line up with TRBD2. Germline loops: CDR1 SGHRS, CDR2 YFSETQ. V was clipped by 5 bases and J by 2 bases; unmatched bases: 5. The CDR3 covers 14 residues.

CDR3 coding DNA: TGCAGCGTTGGGGACAGCTACGAGCAGTACTTC. It specifies CSVGDSYEQYF. The rearrangement uses TRBV29-1 and TRBJ2-7; 7 bases are a match to TRBD1. The CDR3 runs to 11 residues. Germline values: CDR1 SQVTM, CDR2 ANQGSEA. V shed 4 bases and J 3 bases; nucleotides not matched to a gene: 0.

This clone has only one observation. This chain links TRBV29-1 with TRBJ2-5; TRBD1 matches at 10 bases. The J call may not be correct, given that the DNA end is closer to TRBJ2-7. CDR1 and CDR2 (germline): SQVTM, ANQGSEA. The CDR3 is made up of 13 amino acids. The CDR3 DNA reads TGCAGCGTACGACAGGGGGCAGGTTACGAGCAGTACTTC. It is translated as CSVRQGAGYEQYF.